The clone carrying this T cell receptor beta chain was seen many times. No antigen is known for it. The source of the sample is a study of T cells after yellow fever vaccination. Whole-study results and caveats: Detected again after the booster were most primary-vaccination clones, at 95% to 97% CD4 and about 90% CD8.

Conversion of TCR transcripts into cDNA relied on 5'RACE template switching, which added a universal primer site and UMIs. MiXCR, run by TCRdb on the 5' RACE reads, gives a single entry per CDR3 protein. This sample has a few hundred thousand distinct CDR3 sequences, with about 17% found just once. Germline V gene lookup returns CDR1 DFQATT and CDR2 SNEGSKA (reference sequence). This CDR3 is built from 14 residues. Germline trimming cut 6 bases from V and 8 bases from J; bases unmatched to any gene: 12. The TCR was taken from a man between 18 and 29 years old who received the YFV17D yellow fever vaccine. The rearrangement joins TRBV20-1 to TRBJ2-1, with TRBD2 matching over 8 bases. This material consisted of PBMCs, taken 5 days after the first yellow fever vaccination. The CDR3 here is CSAPLAGGADEQFF. The DNA of the CDR3 is TGCAGTGCCCCTCTGGCGGGGGGCGCAGATGAGCAGTTCTTC.